These 2 T cell receptor beta chains share one sample of origin, sequenced in a study of T-cell memory formation after mild COVID-19 (dated by TCRdb to 2020 to 2023). Libraries were prepared through 5' RACE. Sequencing used an Illumina NovaSeq 6000. TCRdb's own reprocessing of the public reads used fastp at Q25 and MiXCR and kept productive beta chains. A single entry per CDR3 protein holds the most common genes and DNA from its merged rows. The sample table shows just under 550,000 distinct CDR3 sequences, and around 21% are seen once. The top ten clonotypes cover under 15% of the sample. The material sequenced was PBMCs or a T cell subset sorted from them (not recorded which). Every receptor here comes from an adult woman who had mild COVID-19 (a few samples of this study predate the infection). The sample titles of this study are shuffled in the database, so cell type and time point are left out; the donor was told from shared clones.

This clonotype showed up just a few times. The chain combines TRBV5-1 with TRBJ2-7; 13 nucleotides align to TRBD2. This CDR3 comprises 16 residues. Germline CDR1 SGHRS, CDR2 YFSETQ. V lost 4 bases and J lost 4; bases outside the gene matches: 8. The CDR3 DNA reads as TGCGCCAGCAGCCCTGAACTAGCGGGAGGGCCGTACGAGCAGTACTTC. This encodes CASSPELAGGPYEQYF.

This clonotype was counted a few times. The chain carries TRBV7-3 and TRBJ2-5, with unresolved D. Looked up from germline, CDR1 is SGHTA and CDR2 is FQGTGA. Trimming shortened V by 0 bases and J by 5 bases, and 7 bases separated the two germline ends. The CDR3 spans 13 residues. The CDR3 here is CASSLTSEETQYF. CDR3 sequence (DNA): TGTGCCAGCAGCTTAACGTCAGAGGAGACCCAGTACTTC. Filled out from reference TRBV7-3 and TRBJ2-5, the complete variable domain reads GAGVSQTPSNKVTEKGKYVELRCDPISGHTALYWYRQSLGQGPEFLIYFQGTGAADDSGLPNDRFFAVRPEGSVSTLKIQRTERGDSAVYLCASSLTSEETQYFGPGTRLLVL.